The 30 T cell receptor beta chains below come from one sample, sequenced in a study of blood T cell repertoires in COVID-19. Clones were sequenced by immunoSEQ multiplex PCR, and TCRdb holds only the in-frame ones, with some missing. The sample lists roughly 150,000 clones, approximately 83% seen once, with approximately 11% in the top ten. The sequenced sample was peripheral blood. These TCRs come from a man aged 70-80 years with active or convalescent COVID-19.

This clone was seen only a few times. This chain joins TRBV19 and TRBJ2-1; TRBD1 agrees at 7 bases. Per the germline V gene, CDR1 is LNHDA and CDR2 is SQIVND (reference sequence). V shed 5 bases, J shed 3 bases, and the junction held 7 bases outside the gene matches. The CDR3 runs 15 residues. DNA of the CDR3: TGTGCCAGTAGTCGCGACAGGGTCGGCTACAATGAGCAGTTCTTC. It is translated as CASSRDRVGYNEQFF.

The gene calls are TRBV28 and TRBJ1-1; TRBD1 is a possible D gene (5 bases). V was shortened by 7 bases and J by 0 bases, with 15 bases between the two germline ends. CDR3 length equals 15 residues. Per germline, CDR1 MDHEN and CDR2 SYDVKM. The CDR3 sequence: CASTPGGGLNTEAFF. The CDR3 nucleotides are TGTGCCAGCACCCCGGGGGGGGGACTGAACACTGAAGCTTTCTTT.

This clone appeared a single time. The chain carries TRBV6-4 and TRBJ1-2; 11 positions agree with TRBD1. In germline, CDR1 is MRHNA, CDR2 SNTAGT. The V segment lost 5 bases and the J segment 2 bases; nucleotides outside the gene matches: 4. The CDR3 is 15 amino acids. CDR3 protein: CASSPGTGGNYGYTF. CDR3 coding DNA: TGTGCCAGCAGTCCCGGGACAGGGGGAAACTATGGCTACACCTTC.

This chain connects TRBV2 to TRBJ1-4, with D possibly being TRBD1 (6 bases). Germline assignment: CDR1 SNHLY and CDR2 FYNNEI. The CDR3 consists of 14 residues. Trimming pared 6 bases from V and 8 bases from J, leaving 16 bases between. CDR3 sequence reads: CASSPWGLGEKLFF. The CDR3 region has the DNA TGTGCCAGCAGCCCTTGGGGGCTCGGGGAAAAACTGTTTTTT.

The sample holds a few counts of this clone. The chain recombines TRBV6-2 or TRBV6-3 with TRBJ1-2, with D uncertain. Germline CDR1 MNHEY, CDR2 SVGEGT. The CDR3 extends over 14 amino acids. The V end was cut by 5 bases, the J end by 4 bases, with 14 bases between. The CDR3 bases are TGTGCCAGCAGTCCCCCGGGAGGAGGCTATGGCTACACCTTC. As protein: CASSPPGGGYGYTF.

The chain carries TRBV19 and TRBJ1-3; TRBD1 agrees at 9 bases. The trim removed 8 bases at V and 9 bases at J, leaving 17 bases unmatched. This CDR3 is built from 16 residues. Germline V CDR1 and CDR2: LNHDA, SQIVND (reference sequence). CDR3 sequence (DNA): TGTGCCAGTTCTACCGGGACAGGGATCCGTATCTCCACCATATATTTT. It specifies CASSTGTGIRISTIYF. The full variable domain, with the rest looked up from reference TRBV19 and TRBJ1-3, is DGGITQSPKYLFRKEGQNVTLSCEQNLNHDAMYWYRQDPGQGLRLIYYSQIVNDFQKGDIAEGYSVSREKKESFPLTVTSAQKNPTAFYLCASSTGTGIRISTIYFGEGSWLTVV.

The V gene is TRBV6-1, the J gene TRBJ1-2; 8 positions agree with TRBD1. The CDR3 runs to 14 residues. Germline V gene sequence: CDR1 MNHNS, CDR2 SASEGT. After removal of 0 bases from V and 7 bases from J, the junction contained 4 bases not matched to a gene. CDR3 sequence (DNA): TGTGCCAGCAGTGAAGCGACAGGGGTTGCTGGCTACACCTTC. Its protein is CASSEATGVAGYTF.

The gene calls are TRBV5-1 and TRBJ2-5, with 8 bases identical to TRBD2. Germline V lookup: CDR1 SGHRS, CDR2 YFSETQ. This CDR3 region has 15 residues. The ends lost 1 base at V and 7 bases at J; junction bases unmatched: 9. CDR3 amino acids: CASSLYGREAGTQYF. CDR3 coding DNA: TGCGCCAGCAGCTTGTACGGGCGGGAGGCCGGGACCCAGTACTTC.

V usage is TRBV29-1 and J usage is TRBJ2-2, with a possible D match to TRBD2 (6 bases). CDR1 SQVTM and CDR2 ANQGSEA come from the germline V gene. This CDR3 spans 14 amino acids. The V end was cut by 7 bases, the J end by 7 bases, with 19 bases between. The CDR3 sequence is CSGTPGGLSGELFF. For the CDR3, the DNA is TGCAGCGGGACGCCCGGGGGACTGAGCGGGGAGCTGTTTTTT.

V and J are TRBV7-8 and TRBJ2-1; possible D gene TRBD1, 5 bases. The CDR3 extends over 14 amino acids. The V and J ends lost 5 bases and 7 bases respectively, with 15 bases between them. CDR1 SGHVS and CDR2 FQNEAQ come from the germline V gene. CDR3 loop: CASSLRTPRNEQFF. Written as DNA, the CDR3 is TGTGCCAGCAGCCTACGGACACCCAGGAATGAGCAGTTCTTC.

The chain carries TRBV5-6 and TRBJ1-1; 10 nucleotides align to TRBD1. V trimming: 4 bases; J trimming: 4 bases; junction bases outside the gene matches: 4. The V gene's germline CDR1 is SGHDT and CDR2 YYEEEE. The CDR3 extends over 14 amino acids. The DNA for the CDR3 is TGTGCCAGCAGCGGGGACAGGGGAGCCACTGAAGCTTTCTTT. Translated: CASSGDRGATEAFF.

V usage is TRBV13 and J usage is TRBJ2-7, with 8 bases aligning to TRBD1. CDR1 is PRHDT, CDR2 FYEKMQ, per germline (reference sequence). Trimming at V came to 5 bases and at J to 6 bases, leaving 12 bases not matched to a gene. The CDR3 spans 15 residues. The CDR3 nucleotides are TGTGCCAGCAGCCCGACAGGGGCCCCTTCGGGCGAGCAGTACTTC. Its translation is CASSPTGAPSGEQYF.

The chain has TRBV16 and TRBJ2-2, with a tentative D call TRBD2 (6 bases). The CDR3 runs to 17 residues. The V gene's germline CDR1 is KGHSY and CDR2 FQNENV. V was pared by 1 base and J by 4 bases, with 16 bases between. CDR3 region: CASSQWRGRSGTGELFF. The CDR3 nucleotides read TGTGCCAGCAGCCAATGGCGGGGAAGGTCGGGCACCGGGGAGCTGTTTTTT.

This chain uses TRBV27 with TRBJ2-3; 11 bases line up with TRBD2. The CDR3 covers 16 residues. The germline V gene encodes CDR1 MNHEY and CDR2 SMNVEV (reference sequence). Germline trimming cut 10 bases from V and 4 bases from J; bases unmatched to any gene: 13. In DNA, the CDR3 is TGTGCCACCCGAGTGGTAGCGGGAGGGCCATCAGATACGCAGTATTTT. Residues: CATRVVAGGPSDTQYF.

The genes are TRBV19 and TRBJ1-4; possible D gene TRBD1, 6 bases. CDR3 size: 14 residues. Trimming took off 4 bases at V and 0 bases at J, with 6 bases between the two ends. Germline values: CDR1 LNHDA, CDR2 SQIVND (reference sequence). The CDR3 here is CASSRTATNEKLFF. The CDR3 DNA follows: TGTGCCAGTAGTAGGACAGCAACTAATGAAAAACTGTTTTTT.

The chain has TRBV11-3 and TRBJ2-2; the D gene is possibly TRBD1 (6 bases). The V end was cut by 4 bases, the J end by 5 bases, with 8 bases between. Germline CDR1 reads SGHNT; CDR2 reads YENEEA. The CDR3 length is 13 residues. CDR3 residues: CASSYRVTGELFF. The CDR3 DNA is TGTGCCAGCAGCTACAGGGTGACCGGGGAGCTGTTTTTT.

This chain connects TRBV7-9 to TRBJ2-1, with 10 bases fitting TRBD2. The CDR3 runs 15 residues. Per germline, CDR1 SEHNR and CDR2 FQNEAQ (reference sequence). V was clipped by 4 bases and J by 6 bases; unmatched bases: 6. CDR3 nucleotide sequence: TGTGCCAGCAGCTCCCTTAGCGGGGGGCTCAATGAGCAGTTCTTC. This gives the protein CASSSLSGGLNEQFF.

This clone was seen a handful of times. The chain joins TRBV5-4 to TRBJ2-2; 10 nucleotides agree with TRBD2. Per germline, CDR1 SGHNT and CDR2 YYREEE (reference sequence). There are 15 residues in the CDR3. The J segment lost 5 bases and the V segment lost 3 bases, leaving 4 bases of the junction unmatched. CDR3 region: CASSSPSGSTGELFF. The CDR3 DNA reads TGTGCCAGCAGCTCGCCTAGCGGGAGTACCGGGGAGCTGTTTTTT.

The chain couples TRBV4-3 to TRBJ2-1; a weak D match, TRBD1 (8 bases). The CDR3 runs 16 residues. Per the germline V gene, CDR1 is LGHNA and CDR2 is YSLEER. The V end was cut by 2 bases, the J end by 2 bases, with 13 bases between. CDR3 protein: CASSQRQGRAYNEQFF. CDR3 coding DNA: TGCGCCAGCAGCCAACGACAGGGGAGGGCCTACAATGAGCAGTTCTTC.

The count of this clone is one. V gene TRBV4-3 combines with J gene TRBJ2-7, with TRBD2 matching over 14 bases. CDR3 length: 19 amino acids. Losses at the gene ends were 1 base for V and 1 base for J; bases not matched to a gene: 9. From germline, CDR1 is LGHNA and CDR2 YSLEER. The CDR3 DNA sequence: TGCGCCAGCAGCCAAGCTCTTCCGGGGACTAGCGGGGGATCCTACGAGCAGTACTTC. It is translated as CASSQALPGTSGGSYEQYF.

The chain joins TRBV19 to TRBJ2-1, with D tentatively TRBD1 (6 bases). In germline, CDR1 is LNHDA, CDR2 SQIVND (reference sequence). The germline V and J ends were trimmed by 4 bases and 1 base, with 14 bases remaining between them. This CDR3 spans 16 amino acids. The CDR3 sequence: CASSRQGLSSYNEQFF. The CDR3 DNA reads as TGTGCCAGTAGTAGGCAGGGGTTAAGTTCCTACAATGAGCAGTTCTTC.

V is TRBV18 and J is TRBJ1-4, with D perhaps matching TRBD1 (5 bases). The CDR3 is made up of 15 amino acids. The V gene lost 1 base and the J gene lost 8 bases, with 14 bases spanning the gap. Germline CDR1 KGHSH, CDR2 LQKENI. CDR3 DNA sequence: TGTGCCAGCTCACCACGGGGGGAGCAGAGCGAAAAACTGTTTTTT. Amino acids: CASSPRGEQSEKLFF.

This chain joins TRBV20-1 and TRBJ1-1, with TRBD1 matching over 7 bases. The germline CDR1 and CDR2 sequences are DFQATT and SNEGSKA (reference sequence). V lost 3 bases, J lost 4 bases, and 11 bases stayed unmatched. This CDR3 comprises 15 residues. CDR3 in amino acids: CSASGRQGWGTEAFF. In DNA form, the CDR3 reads TGCAGTGCTAGTGGCCGACAGGGTTGGGGCACTGAAGCTTTCTTT.

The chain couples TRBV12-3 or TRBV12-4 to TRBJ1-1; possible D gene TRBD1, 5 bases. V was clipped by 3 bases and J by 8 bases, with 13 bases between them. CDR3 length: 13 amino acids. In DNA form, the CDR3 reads TGTGCCAGCAGTTTTGTTGGTGGGGGGGAAGCTTTCTTT. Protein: CASSFVGGGEAFF.

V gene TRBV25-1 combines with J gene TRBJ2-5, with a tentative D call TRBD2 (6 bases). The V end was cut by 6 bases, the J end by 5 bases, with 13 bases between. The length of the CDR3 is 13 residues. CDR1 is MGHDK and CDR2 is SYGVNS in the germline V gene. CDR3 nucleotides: TGTGCCAGCAGCGCCGCGGGGTTTGAGACCCAGTACTTC. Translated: CASSAAGFETQYF.

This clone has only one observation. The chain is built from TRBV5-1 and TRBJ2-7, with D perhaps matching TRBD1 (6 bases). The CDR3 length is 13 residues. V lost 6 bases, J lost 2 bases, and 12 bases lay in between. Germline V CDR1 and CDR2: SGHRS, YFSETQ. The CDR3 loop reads CASTQDSPYEQYF. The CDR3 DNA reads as TGCGCCAGCACCCAGGACAGTCCCTACGAGCAGTACTTC.

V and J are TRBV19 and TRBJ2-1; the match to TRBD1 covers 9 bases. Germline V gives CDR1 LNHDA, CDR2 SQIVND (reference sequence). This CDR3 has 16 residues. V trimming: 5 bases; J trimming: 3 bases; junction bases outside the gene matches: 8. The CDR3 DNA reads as TGTGCCAGTAGTTTATCGGGACAGGGTATCTACAATGAGCAGTTCTTC. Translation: CASSLSGQGIYNEQFF.

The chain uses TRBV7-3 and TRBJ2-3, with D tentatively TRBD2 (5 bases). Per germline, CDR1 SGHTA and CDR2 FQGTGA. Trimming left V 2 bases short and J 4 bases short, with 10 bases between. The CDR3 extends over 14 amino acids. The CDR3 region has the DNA TGTGCCAGCAGCTTACAACCCGGGGCAGATACGCAGTATTTT. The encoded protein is CASSLQPGADTQYF.

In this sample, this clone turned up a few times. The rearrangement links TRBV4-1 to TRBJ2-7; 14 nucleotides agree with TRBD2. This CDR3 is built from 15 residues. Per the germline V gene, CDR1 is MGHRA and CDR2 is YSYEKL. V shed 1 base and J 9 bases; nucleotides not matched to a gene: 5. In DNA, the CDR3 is TGCGCCAGCAGCCAAGGACTAGCGGGAGGGCAAGCGCAGTACTTC. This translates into CASSQGLAGGQAQYF.

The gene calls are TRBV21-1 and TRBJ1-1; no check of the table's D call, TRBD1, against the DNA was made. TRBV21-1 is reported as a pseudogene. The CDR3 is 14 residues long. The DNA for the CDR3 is TGTGCCAGCAGCACAGGACAGGGGAACACTGAAGCTTTCTTT. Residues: CASSTGQGNTEAFF.